This entry concerns a single T cell receptor (beta chain). This specimen comes from a study of blood T cell repertoires in COVID-19. Study summary: Italy, Spain and the United States were the sources of the convalescent and acute COVID-19 samples.

The data were produced by immunoSEQ multiplex PCR, yet TCRdb's version contains in-frame clones alone and is incomplete. The sample holds approximately 49,000 clones; roughly four fifths are singletons and the top ten take around 2.8%. The TCR comes from a woman in her fifties or sixties with acute or convalescent COVID-19. The source material was peripheral blood.

Here the CDR3 reads CASSLTGGNGYTF. For the CDR3, the DNA is TGTGCCAGCAGTCTTACAGGGGGTAATGGCTACACCTTC. This chain uses TRBV6-5 with TRBJ1-2; TRBD1 matches at 8 bases. This CDR3 spans 13 amino acids. CDR1 and CDR2 (germline): MNHEY, SVGAGI. Trimming cost V 5 bases and J 6 bases; bases outside gene matches: 5.